This T cell receptor (beta chain) comes out of a study of response to subunit inactivated influenza vaccine (dated by TCRdb to the late 2010s). Turning to the overall study: The study used deep quantitative T cell receptor repertoire profiling to track responses to a trivalent subunit inactivated influenza vaccine.

From its cysteine to its phenylalanine, the CDR3 spans 14 amino acids. The retained sequence is limited to the CDR3, 42 bases, with the frame set at the first base. V and J are truncated by 0 bases and 2 bases respectively, leaving an intervening sequence of 8 bases. CDR1 and CDR2, looked up from the germline V gene, are SGHTA and FQGNSA. The study at large found these results: The authors proposed that each seasonal influenza vaccination may bring in only a limited number of new T cells.

On this clonotype itself: What antigen it recognizes has not been identified. Per-nucleotide qualities are absent, and no much larger clonotype sits a single base away.

Library preparation was by RT-PCR. Sequencing took place on an Illumina HiSeq 2500. The public reads were reanalyzed by TCRdb: fastp trimming at Q25, MiXCR alignment, in-frame beta chains only. CDR3 protein duplicates are merged, each entry listing the most common genes and DNA. This sample gives some 500,000 distinct CDR3 sequences in total; roughly 27% of them show up just once. The leading ten clones occupy under 2.5% of the sample. Sequencing was performed on CD4+ T cells sorted from PBMCs, taken around 5 days after vaccination. The chain was built from TRBV7-2 and TRBJ2-7, with no D gene named confidently. This sequence originates from a middle-aged man who received an inactivated influenza vaccine. Donor details come from another sample of the same person, matched by shared clones. The sequence in DNA is TGTGCCAGCAGCTTAGCCCTCGGGCCCTACGAGCAGTACTTC. This sequence encodes CASSLALGPYEQYF.